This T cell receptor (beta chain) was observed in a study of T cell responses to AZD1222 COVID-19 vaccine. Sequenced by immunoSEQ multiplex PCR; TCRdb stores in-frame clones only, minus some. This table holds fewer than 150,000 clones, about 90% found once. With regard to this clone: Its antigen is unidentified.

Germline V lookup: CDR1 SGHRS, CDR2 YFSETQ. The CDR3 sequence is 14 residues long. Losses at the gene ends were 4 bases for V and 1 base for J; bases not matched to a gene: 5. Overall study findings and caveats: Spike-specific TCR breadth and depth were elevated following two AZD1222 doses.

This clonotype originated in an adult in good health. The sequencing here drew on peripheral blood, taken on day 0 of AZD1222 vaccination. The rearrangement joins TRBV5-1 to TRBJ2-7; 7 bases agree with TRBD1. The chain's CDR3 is CASSRQQGSYEQYF. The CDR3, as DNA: TGCGCCAGCAGCCGACAACAGGGGTCCTACGAGCAGTACTTC.